The 5 T cell receptor beta chains presented below share a single source sample, sequenced in a study of blood T cell repertoires in COVID-19. Sequencing used immunoSEQ multiplex PCR; TCRdb keeps in-frame clones, though not all of them. The data contain 110,000 to 150,000 clones, 65% to 90% of them singletons. The sample consisted of peripheral blood. These receptors were obtained from a human donor in a cohort sampled during active COVID-19.

In its sample, this clone was seen once. V and J are TRBV27 and TRBJ1-4, with D possibly TRBD1 on 6 matching bases. Trimming shortened V by 3 bases and J by 5 bases, and 19 bases separated the two germline ends. This CDR3 has 17 residues. Germline V lookup: CDR1 MNHEY, CDR2 SMNVEV (reference sequence). CDR3 protein: CASSFRAADRRNEKLFF. The CDR3 DNA reads TGTGCCAGCAGTTTCCGAGCCGCGGACAGACGGAATGAAAAACTGTTTTTT.

The rearrangement links TRBV6-5 to TRBJ1-4; weak D call: TRBD1 (6 bases). The V gene lost 0 bases and the J gene lost 7 bases, with 12 bases spanning the gap. Germline assignment: CDR1 MNHEY and CDR2 SVGAGI. This CDR3 spans 15 amino acids. The DNA for the CDR3 is TGTGCCAGCAGTTACTCGGGGGGGGCGGGTGAAAAACTGTTTTTT. This translates into CASSYSGGAGEKLFF.

V is TRBV6-5 and J is TRBJ2-7; 9 bases align to TRBD2. The ends lost 8 bases at V and 4 bases at J; junction bases unmatched: 12. Germline V gives CDR1 MNHEY, CDR2 SVGAGI. This CDR3 is built from 15 residues. The chain's CDR3 is CASQGVAGGAYEQYF. DNA for the CDR3: TGTGCCAGCCAGGGGGTCGCGGGAGGGGCTTACGAGCAGTACTTC.

This chain joins TRBV4-1 and TRBJ1-4; tentatively, D is TRBD1 (5 bases). The CDR3 totals 16 residues. Germline V lookup: CDR1 MGHRA, CDR2 YSYEKL. Trimming cost V 0 bases and J 8 bases, with 16 bases left between them. This CDR3 is CASSQDGGGAGEKLFF. The CDR3 DNA reads TGCGCCAGCAGCCAAGATGGGGGAGGGGCTGGGGAAAAACTGTTTTTT.

This clone showed up just once. The V and J genes are TRBV7-2 and TRBJ2-7; perhaps TRBD2 as D (5 bases). CDR3 length: 15 amino acids. Trimming stripped 1 base from V and 6 bases from J, with 16 bases between. The germline V gene has CDR1 SGHTA and CDR2 FQGNSA. The CDR3 sequence: CASSLDEENGIEQYF. CDR3 coding DNA: TGTGCCAGCAGCTTAGATGAAGAGAACGGGATCGAGCAGTACTTC.